The following is a TCR beta chain sequence with its context. Its specificity is not known. Generated by immunoSEQ multiplex PCR, the TCRdb table keeps only in-frame clones and is missing some. In the table there are 1,500,000 or so clones, around 95% of which are singletons. V was trimmed by 5 bases and J by 2 bases, leaving 14 bases between them. The CDR3 length is 15 residues. CDR1 and CDR2 from the germline V gene are SGHAT and FQNNGV. The data originate from a study of shared clonotypes between healthy human individuals. Points from the study as a whole: Limited genetic and exposure-history diversity came from having few donors.

The receptor was isolated from a young man in good health. Sequencing input: naive CD4+ T cells sorted from blood. Indicated subset: CD45RA+ positively selected. The chain couples TRBV11-2 to TRBJ2-3, with TRBD1 as a possible D gene (6 bases). The CDR3 DNA sequence: TGTGCCAGCAGCACCGGGACAAGAACCACAGATACGCAGTATTTT. It specifies CASSTGTRTTDTQYF.